This T cell receptor beta chain was captured in a study of a mutant IDH1 vaccine in newly diagnosed glioma. Study-level background: Each patient was administered eight vaccinations, scheduled in weeks 1, 3, 5, 7, 11, 15, 19 and 23. Former treatment meant radiotherapy, temozolomide, or both; the majority had gotten both.

TCRdb's table, derived via immunoSEQ multiplex PCR, lists solely in-frame clones and lacks some. Here the sample spans 100,000 to 150,000 clones, around 80% being singletons. Between the trimmed V and J ends, which lost 4 bases and 3 bases, there was a span of 7 bases. Germline assignment: CDR1 MNHNY and CDR2 SVGAGI (reference sequence). This CDR3 contains 13 residues. This clone was seen more than once but under ten times. What it recognizes is unknown. The time point here: week 11, during vaccination. The vaccine gave 300 ug of a 20-mer mutant IDH1 peptide subcutaneously per dose. Broader study findings: Induction of immune responses by the vaccine occurred in about 95% of patients.

This clonotype was obtained from a man in his forties or fifties with glioma. J is TRBJ2-4 and V is TRBV6-6, with D perhaps TRBD2 (5 bases). The sequencing used PBMCs, collected from a glioma patient whose treatment included an IDH1 peptide vaccine. The CDR3 spells CASSFSGKNIQYF. The CDR3 nucleotides read TGTGCCAGCAGTTTCAGCGGCAAAAACATTCAGTACTTC.